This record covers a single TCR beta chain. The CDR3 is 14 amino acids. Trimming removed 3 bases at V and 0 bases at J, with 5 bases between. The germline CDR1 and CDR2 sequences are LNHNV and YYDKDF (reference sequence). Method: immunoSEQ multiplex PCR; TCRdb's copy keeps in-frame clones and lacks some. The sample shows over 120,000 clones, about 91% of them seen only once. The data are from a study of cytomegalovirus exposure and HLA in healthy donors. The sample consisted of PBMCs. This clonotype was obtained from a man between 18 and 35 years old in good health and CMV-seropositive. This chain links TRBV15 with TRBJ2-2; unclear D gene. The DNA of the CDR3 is TGTGCCACCAGCAGGTCTCCGAACACCGGGGAGCTGTTTTTT. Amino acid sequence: CATSRSPNTGELFF. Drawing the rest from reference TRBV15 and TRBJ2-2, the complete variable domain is DAMVIQNPRYQVTQFGKPVTLSCSQTLNHNVMYWYQQKSSQAPKLLFHYYDKDFNNEADTPDNFQSRRPNTSFCFLDIRSPGLGDTAMYLCATSRSPNTGELFFGEGSRLTVL.